This T cell receptor beta chain emerged from a study of metastatic and nonmetastatic thyroid tumors. As for the study in general: The study looked at repertoires side by side in blood and in tumor or nodule tissue from malignant and benign thyroid patients.

Germline CDR1 MNHEY, CDR2 SMNVEV (reference sequence). The CDR3 is 15 residues long. Between the trimmed V and J ends, which lost 4 bases and 4 bases, there was a span of 14 bases. General observations from the study: When malignant thyroid tumors were compared with benign nodules, TCR beta diversity was reportedly significantly higher in the malignant tumors. This held in both blood and tumor samples.

Authors' processing steps: Across clinicopathological groups, CDR3 differences served as the basis for building a distant-metastasis classifier for papillary thyroid cancer. TCRdb re-analyzed the PCR reads using MiXCR. The V and J calls come from TCRdb's annotation, not from the publication. This table has about 7,300 clones, under 20% appearing once. This clone is categorized as medium-sized. What it binds is not known. No patient had received any treatment before thyroid surgery. The chain is built from TRBV27 and TRBJ1-5; no firm D call. This clonotype was sampled from a female donor with papillary thyroid cancer or a benign thyroid nodule (not recorded which). Some clones in this sample may be carry-over from other donors' samples. Material: adjacent normal tissue. The CDR3 sequence: CASSSRVTLNQPQHF. In DNA, the CDR3 is TGTGCCAGCAGTTCTAGGGTTACCCTGAATCAGCCCCAGCATTTT.